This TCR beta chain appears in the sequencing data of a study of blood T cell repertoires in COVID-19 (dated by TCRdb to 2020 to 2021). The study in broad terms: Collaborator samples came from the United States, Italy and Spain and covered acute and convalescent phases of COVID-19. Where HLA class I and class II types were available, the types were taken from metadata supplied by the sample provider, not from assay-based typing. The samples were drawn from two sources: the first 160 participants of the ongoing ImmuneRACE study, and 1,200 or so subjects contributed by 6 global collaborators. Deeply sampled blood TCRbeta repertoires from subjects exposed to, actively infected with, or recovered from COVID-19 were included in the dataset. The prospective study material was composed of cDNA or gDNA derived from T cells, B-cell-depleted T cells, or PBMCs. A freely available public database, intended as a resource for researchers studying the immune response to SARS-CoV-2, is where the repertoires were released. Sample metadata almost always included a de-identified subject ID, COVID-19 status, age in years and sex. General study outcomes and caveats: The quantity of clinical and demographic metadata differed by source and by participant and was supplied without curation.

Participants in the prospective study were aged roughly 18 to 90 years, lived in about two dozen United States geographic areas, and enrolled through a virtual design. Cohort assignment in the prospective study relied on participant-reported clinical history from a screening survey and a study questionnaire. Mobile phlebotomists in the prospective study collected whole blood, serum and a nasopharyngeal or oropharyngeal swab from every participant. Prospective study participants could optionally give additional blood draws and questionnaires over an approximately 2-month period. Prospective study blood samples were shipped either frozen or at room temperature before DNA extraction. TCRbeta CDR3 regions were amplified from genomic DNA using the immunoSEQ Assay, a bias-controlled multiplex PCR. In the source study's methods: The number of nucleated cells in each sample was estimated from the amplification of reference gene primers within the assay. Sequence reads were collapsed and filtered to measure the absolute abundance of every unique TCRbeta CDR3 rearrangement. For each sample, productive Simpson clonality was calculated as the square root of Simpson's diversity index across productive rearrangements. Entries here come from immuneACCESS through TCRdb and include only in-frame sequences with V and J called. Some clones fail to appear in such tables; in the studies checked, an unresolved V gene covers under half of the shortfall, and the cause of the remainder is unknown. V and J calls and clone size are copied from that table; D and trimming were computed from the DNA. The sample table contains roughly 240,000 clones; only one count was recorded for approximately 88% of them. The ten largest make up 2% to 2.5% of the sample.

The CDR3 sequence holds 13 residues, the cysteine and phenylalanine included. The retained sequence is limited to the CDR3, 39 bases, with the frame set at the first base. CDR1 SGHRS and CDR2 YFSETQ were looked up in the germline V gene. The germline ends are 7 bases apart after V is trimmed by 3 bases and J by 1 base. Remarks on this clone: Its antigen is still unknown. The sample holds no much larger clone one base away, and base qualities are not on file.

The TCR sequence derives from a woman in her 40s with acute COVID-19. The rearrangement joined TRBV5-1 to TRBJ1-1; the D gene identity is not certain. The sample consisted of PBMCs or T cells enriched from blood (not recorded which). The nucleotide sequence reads TGCGCCAGCAGCTACAGCGGGAACACTGAAGCTTTCTTT. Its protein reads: CASSYSGNTEAFF.